The rows below give T cell receptor beta chains drawn from one sample of a study of blood T cell repertoires in COVID-19. This table comes from immunoSEQ multiplex PCR, and its TCRdb copy is limited to in-frame clones, with some not included. The repertoire has about 240,000 clones, 82% of them found once; the top ten carry less than 3.5%. What was sequenced was peripheral blood. These receptor sequences come from a woman aged 18 to 35 with acute or convalescent COVID-19. CDR3s include the opening cysteine and the closing phenylalanine or tryptophan. Fields, in order: V gene, clone size, J gene, D gene, CDR3 protein, CDR3 DNA. D genes are given only for firm matches. Size is stated for part of the rows, as once, few or many counts, or as a class when the clone is expanded.

v_call: TRBV6-5; clone_size: .; j_call: TRBJ2-1; d_call: .; cdr3_aa: CASSYDAEYEQFF; cdr3_nt: TGTGCCAGCAGTTACGACGCGGAGTATGAGCAGTTCTTC
v_call: TRBV7-2; clone_size: .; j_call: TRBJ2-5; d_call: TRBD2; cdr3_aa: CASSPGGLQQETQYF; cdr3_nt: TGTGCCAGCAGCCCGGGGGGACTACAACAAGAGACCCAGTACTTC
v_call: TRBV9; clone_size: .; j_call: TRBJ2-3; d_call: .; cdr3_aa: CASSVGWGRADTQYF; cdr3_nt: TGTGCCAGCAGCGTAGGTTGGGGCCGCGCAGATACGCAGTATTTT
v_call: TRBV3-1/TRBV3-2; clone_size: .; j_call: TRBJ1-6; d_call: TRBD1; cdr3_aa: CASSQGRGAWDREKSSYNSPLHF; cdr3_nt: TGTGCCAGCAGCCAAGGACGAGGGGCTTGGGACAGGGAAAAGAGCTCCTATAATTCACCCCTCCACTTT
v_call: TRBV6-1; clone_size: .; j_call: TRBJ2-2; d_call: .; cdr3_aa: CASSEALGTGELFF; cdr3_nt: TGTGCCAGCAGTGAAGCGCTAGGAACGGGGGAGCTGTTTTTT
v_call: TRBV28; clone_size: .; j_call: TRBJ1-2; d_call: .; cdr3_aa: CASSLGGYGYTF; cdr3_nt: TGTGCCAGCAGCCTCGGGGGGTACGGCTACACCTTC
v_call: TRBV27; clone_size: .; j_call: TRBJ2-7; d_call: TRBD1; cdr3_aa: CASTLTGQSYEQYF; cdr3_nt: TGTGCCAGCACCCTAACGGGACAGTCCTACGAGCAGTACTTC
v_call: TRBV2; clone_size: .; j_call: TRBJ2-3; d_call: .; cdr3_aa: CASTYSDTQYF; cdr3_nt: TGTGCCAGCACCTATTCGGATACGCAGTATTTT
v_call: TRBV30; clone_size: .; j_call: TRBJ2-3; d_call: .; cdr3_aa: CAWSIRLANTQYF; cdr3_nt: TGTGCCTGGAGTATTAGGCTAGCGAATACGCAGTATTTT
v_call: TRBV19; clone_size: .; j_call: TRBJ2-1; d_call: TRBD1; cdr3_aa: CASDTGGWGNEQFF; cdr3_nt: TGTGCCAGTGATACAGGGGGCTGGGGCAATGAGCAGTTCTTC
v_call: TRBV18; clone_size: few; j_call: TRBJ1-2; d_call: TRBD1; cdr3_aa: CASSPPGQTYGYTF; cdr3_nt: TGTGCCAGCTCACCTCCGGGACAGACATATGGCTACACCTTC
v_call: TRBV9; clone_size: .; j_call: TRBJ1-3; d_call: TRBD1; cdr3_aa: CASSEQGTGNTIYF; cdr3_nt: TGTGCCAGCAGCGAACAGGGGACCGGAAACACCATATATTTT
v_call: TRBV5-4; clone_size: .; j_call: TRBJ1-4; d_call: .; cdr3_aa: CASSLEDRKLFF; cdr3_nt: TGTGCCAGCAGCTTGGAGGACAGAAAACTGTTTTTT
v_call: TRBV4-1; clone_size: .; j_call: TRBJ2-2; d_call: .; cdr3_aa: CASSQAGEPGELFF; cdr3_nt: TGCGCCAGCAGCCAAGCAGGGGAGCCCGGGGAGCTGTTTTTT
v_call: TRBV9; clone_size: .; j_call: TRBJ1-2; d_call: TRBD1; cdr3_aa: CASSGIGTGDNGYTF; cdr3_nt: TGTGCCAGCAGCGGAATAGGTACAGGGGATAATGGCTACACCTTC
v_call: TRBV29-1; clone_size: few; j_call: TRBJ1-1; d_call: .; cdr3_aa: CSVEGLVRQGYTEAFF; cdr3_nt: TGCAGCGTTGAAGGTCTGGTGCGGCAGGGATACACTGAAGCTTTCTTT
v_call: TRBV7-3; clone_size: .; j_call: TRBJ2-1; d_call: TRBD2; cdr3_aa: CASSSGLAGGNEQFF; cdr3_nt: TGTGCCAGCAGCTCTGGGCTAGCGGGAGGAAATGAGCAGTTCTTC